The clone carrying this TCR beta chain was detected once. Trimming at V came to 2 bases and at J to 2 bases, leaving 4 bases not matched to a gene. The length of the CDR3 is 15 residues. Germline lookup yields CDR1 SGHKS and CDR2 YYEKEE (reference sequence). Original handling: Reference gene primer amplification in the assay estimated nucleated cell counts. The table came from immunoSEQ multiplex PCR; TCRdb's copy has only in-frame clones and leaves some out. That table is the source of V, J and clone size, and D and trimming were worked out from the DNA. The table includes 200,000 to 250,000 clones, approximately 86% detected once. The data were obtained in a study of blood T cell repertoires in COVID-19. About the study: COVID-19 samples, acute and convalescent, were from the United States, Italy and Spain. T cells, B-cell-depleted T cells, or PBMCs provided the cDNA or gDNA that served as material.

The clonotype comes from a woman older than 75 with acute or convalescent COVID-19. Sequenced input: peripheral blood. The V and J genes are TRBV5-5 and TRBJ2-7, with 10 bases that match TRBD1. CDR3 in amino acids: CASSLRQGATYEQYF. The CDR3 bases are TGTGCCAGCAGCTTAAGACAGGGGGCGACCTACGAGCAGTACTTC.